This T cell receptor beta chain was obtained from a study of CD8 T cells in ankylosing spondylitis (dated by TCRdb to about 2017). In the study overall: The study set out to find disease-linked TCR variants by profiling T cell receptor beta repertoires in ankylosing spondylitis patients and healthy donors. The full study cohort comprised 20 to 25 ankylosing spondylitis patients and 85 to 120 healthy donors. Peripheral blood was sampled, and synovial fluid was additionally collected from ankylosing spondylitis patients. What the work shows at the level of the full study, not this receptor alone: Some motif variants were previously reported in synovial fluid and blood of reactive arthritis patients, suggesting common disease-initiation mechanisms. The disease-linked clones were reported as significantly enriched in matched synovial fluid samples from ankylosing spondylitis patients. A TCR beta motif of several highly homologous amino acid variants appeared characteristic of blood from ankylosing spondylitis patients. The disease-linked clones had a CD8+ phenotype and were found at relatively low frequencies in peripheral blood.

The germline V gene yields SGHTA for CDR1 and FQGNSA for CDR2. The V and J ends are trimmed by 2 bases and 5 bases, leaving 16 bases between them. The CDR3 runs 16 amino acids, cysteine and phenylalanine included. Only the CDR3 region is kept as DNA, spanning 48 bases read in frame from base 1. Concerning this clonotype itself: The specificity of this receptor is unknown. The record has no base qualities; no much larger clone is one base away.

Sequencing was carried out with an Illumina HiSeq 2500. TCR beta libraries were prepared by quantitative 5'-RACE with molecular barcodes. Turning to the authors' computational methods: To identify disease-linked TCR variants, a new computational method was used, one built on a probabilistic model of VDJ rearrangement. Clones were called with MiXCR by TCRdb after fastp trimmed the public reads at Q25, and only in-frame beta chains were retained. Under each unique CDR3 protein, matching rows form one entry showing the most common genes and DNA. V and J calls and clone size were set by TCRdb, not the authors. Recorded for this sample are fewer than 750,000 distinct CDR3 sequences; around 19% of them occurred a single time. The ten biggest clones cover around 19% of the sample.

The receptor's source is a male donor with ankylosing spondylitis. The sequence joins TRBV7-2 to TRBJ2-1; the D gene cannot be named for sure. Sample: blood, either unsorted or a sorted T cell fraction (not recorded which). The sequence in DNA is TGTGCCAGCAGCTTACTTTTACGGCCCCGCGACAATGAGCAGTTCTTC. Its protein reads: CASSLLLRPRDNEQFF.